This passage covers 3 T cell receptor beta chains from one sample sequenced in a study of blood T cell repertoires in COVID-19. TCRdb's table, derived via immunoSEQ multiplex PCR, lists solely in-frame clones and lacks some. Among fewer than 250,000 clones listed, 70% to 90% were seen once. Sequenced input: PBMCs or T cells enriched from blood (not recorded which). The receptors here all came from a woman in her late teens or twenties who had recovered from COVID-19.

The chain carries TRBV27 and TRBJ2-3, with 7 positions matching TRBD1. Germline-derived CDR1 and CDR2 are MNHEY and SMNVEV (reference sequence). The CDR3 has 17 residues. V shed 5 bases and J 4 bases; nucleotides not matched to a gene: 15. Here the CDR3 DNA reads TGTGCCAGCAGTCAACCCCTCCAGACAGGGTTCGCAGATACGCAGTATTTT. Translating it yields CASSQPLQTGFADTQYF.

J is TRBJ2-7 and V is TRBV7-8; 9 positions match TRBD1. Germline V gene data show CDR1 as SGHVS and CDR2 as FQNEAQ. Trimming at V came to 7 bases and at J to 2 bases, leaving 9 bases not matched to a gene. The CDR3 consists of 15 residues. The CDR3 here is CASTRTGDRAYEQYF. The CDR3 DNA follows: TGTGCCAGCACTCGGACGGGGGACAGGGCCTACGAGCAGTACTTC.

V gene TRBV11-3 combines with J gene TRBJ1-1; 7 bases match TRBD1. This CDR3 comprises 13 residues. J gave up 6 bases and V 5 bases, and 6 bases lay outside the gene matches. Germline loops: CDR1 SGHNT, CDR2 YENEEA. As DNA, the CDR3 is TGTGCCAGCAGCCCACGACAGGGCTCTGAAGCTTTCTTT. It is translated as CASSPRQGSEAFF.